This T cell receptor (beta chain) was profiled in a study of early T cells in non-severe SARS-CoV-2 infection. Looking at the study overall: Unpaired chains resulted from sequencing bulk RNA of unsorted whole blood.

This clonotype was counted between two and nine times. What it binds is unknown. Individual cDNA molecules were tagged with unique molecular identifiers, the study reported. TCRdb re-called the 5' RACE reads through MiXCR, storing one row per CDR3 protein. The table lists fewer than 85,000 distinct CDR3 sequences, around 12% of them singletons, with approximately 4.9% in the top ten. The study's findings and limits: VDJdb matching, biased toward anti-spike CD8 responses, missed private and CD4 specificities.

Germline assignment: CDR1 SGDLS and CDR2 YYNGEE. This CDR3 spans 15 amino acids. With 5 bases removed from V and 3 bases from J, the gap between germline ends came to 18 bases. Material: whole blood. The clonotype originates from an adult who was a healthcare worker with PCR-confirmed SARS-CoV-2 infection or an uninfected control (not recorded which). The chain employs TRBV9 and TRBJ2-7; D is possibly TRBD2 (6 bases). CDR3 in amino acids: CASSSGSAGFYEQYF. In nucleotides, the CDR3 is TGTGCCAGCAGTTCAGGGAGCGCGGGATTCTACGAGCAGTACTTC.